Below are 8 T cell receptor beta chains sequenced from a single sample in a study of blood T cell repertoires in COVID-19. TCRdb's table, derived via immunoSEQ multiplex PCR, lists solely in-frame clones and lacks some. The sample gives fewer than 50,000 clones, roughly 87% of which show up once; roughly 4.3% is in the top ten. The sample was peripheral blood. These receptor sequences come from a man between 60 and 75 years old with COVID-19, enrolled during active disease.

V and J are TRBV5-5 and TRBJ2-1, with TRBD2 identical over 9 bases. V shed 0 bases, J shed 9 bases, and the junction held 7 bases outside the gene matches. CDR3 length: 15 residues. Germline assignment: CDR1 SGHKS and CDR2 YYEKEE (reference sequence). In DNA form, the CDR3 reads TGTGCCAGCAGCTTGGTAGCGGGAGTTTCGGGTGAGCAGTTCTTC. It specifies CASSLVAGVSGEQFF.

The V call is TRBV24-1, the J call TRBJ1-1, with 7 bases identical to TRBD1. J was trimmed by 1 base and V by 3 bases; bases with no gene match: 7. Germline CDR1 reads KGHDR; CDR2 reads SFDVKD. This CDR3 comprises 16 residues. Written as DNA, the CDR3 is TGTGCCACCAGTGATACCCGACAGGGAACGAACACTGAAGCTTTCTTT. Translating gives CATSDTRQGTNTEAFF.

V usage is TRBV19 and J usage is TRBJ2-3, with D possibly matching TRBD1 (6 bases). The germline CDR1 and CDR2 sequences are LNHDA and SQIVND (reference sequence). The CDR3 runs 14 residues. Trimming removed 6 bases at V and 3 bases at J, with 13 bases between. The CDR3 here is CASREEQGTDTQYF. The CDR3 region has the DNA TGTGCCAGTAGAGAAGAACAGGGAACAGATACGCAGTATTTT.

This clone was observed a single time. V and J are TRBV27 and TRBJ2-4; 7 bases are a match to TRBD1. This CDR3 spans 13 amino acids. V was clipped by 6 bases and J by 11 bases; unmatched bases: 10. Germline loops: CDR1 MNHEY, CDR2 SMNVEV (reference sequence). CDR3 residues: CASRSLAQGVQYF. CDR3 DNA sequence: TGTGCCAGCAGGTCACTCGCCCAGGGGGTTCAGTACTTC.

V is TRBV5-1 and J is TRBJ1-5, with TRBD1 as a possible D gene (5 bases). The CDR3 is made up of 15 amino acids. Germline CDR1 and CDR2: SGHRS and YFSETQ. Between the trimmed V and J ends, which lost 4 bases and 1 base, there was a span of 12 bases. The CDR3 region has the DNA TGCGCCAGCAGCCCGGGAGGGGCCAGCAATCAGCCCCAGCATTTT. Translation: CASSPGGASNQPQHF. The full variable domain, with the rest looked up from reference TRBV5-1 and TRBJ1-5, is KAGVTQTPRYLIKTRGQQVTLSCSPISGHRSVSWYQQTPGQGLQFLFEYFSETQRNKGNFPGRFSGRQFSNSRSEMNVSTLELGDSALYLCASSPGGASNQPQHFGDGTRLSIL.

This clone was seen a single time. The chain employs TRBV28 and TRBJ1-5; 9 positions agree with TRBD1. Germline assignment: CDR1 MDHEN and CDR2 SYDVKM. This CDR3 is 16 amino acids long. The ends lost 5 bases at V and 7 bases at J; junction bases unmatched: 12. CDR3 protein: CASSPTGGGGLQPQHF. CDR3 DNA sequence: TGTGCCAGCAGTCCAACAGGGGGCGGAGGGCTACAGCCCCAGCATTTT. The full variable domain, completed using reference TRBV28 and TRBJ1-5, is DVKVTQSSRYLVKRTGEKVFLECVQDMDHENMFWYRQDPGLGLRLIYFSYDVKMKEKGDIPEGYSVSREKKERFSLILESASTNQTSMYLCASSPTGGGGLQPQHFGDGTRLSIL.

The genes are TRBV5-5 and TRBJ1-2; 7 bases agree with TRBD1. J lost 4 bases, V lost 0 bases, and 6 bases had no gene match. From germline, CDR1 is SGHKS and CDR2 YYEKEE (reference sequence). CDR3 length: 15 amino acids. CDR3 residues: CASSLERGRSYGYTF. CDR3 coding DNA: TGTGCCAGCAGCTTGGAGAGGGGGCGAAGCTATGGCTACACCTTC.

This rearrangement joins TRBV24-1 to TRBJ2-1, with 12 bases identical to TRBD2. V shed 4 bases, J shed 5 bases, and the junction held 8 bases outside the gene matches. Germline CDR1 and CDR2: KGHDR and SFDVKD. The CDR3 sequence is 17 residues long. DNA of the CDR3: TGTGCCACCAGTGAGTTCGCTAGCGGGAGGGCCGACAATGAGCAGTTCTTC. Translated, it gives CATSEFASGRADNEQFF.